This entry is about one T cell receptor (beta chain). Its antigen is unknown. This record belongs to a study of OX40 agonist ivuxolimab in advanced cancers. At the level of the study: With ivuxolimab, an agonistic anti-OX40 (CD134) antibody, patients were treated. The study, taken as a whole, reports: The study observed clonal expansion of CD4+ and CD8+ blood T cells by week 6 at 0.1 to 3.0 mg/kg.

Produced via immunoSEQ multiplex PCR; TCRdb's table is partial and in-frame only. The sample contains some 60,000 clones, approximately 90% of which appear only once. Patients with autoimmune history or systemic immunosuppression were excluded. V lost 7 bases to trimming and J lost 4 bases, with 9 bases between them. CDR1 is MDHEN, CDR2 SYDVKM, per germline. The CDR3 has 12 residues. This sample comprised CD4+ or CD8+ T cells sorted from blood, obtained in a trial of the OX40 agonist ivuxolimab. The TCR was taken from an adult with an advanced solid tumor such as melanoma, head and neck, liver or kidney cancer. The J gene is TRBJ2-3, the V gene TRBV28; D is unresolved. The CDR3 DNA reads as TGTGCCAGCACCTCCCCGTCAGATACGCAGTATTTT. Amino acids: CASTSPSDTQYF.